This is a list of T cell receptor beta chains from one sample in a study of OX40 agonist ivuxolimab in advanced cancers. Generated by immunoSEQ multiplex PCR, the TCRdb table keeps only in-frame clones and is missing some. The sample shows about 9,500 clones, roughly 67% of them seen only once. The material sequenced was CD4+ or CD8+ T cells sorted from blood, taken in a trial of the OX40 agonist ivuxolimab. The source of these receptors is an adult with an advanced solid tumor such as melanoma, head and neck, liver or kidney cancer. CDR3s include the opening cysteine and the closing phenylalanine or tryptophan. The D gene is left open where the match is weak. Only some rows state a clone size, as once, few, many or a class for expanded clones.

j_call | clone_size | d_call | v_call | cdr3_nt | cdr3_aa
TRBJ2-7 | - | - | TRBV6-6 | TGTGCCAGCAGTTACTCGATACTTTCGTACGAGCAGTACTTC | CASSYSILSYEQYF
TRBJ2-7 | - | TRBD2 | TRBV5-1 | TGCGCCAGCAGCTTGGAAATACTAGCGGACTCCTACGAGCAGTACTTC | CASSLEILADSYEQYF
TRBJ1-1 | - | - | TRBV29-1 | TGCAGCGTTGAACCGGGCGTCACTGAAGCTTTCTTT | CSVEPGVTEAFF
TRBJ2-1 | - | TRBD2 | TRBV19 | TGTGCCAGTAGGGCCTGGGCGGGGGGGCCTAATGAGCAGTTCTTC | CASRAWAGGPNEQFF
TRBJ2-1 | - | TRBD2 | TRBV9 | TGTGCCAGCAGCGTAGGGTCAGCGGGAGGAGGGAATGAGCAGTTCTTC | CASSVGSAGGGNEQFF
TRBJ2-7 | few | TRBD1 | TRBV5-1 | TGCGCCAGCAGCTTCGGGACAGGGACCTACGAGCAGTACTTC | CASSFGTGTYEQYF
TRBJ2-1 | medium-sized | TRBD2 | TRBV7-6 | TGTGCCAGCAGCTTAGCGGATAGCGGGGGCCAGGGTGAGCAGTTCTTC | CASSLADSGGQGEQFF
TRBJ1-1 | - | - | TRBV12-5 | TGTGCTAGTGGTTTCGGGACCACTGAAGCTTTCTTT | CASGFGTTEAFF
TRBJ2-5 | once | - | TRBV7-9 | TGTGCCAGCATCCTAACGTACCAAGAGACCCAGTACTTC | CASILTYQETQYF
TRBJ1-5 | medium-sized | - | TRBV19 | TGTGCCAGTAGTATAGTCCAGGGAAATCAGCCCCAGCATTTT | CASSIVQGNQPQHF
TRBJ1-6 | - | - | TRBV4-1 | TGCGCCAGCAGCCAAGAATGGTACAGTAGGGAACCCCTCCACTTT | CASSQEWYSREPLHF
TRBJ2-2 | few | TRBD2 | TRBV4-3 | TGCGCCAGCAGCCAGGTCGCTCCGGGACTAGCGGGGGGGCCGGGCACCGGGGAGCTGTTTTTT | CASSQVAPGLAGGPGTGELFF
TRBJ2-1 | medium-sized | TRBD2 | TRBV7-3 | TGTGCCAGCAGCTTGGAGACTAGCCTCCCAGGTGAGCAGTTCTTC | CASSLETSLPGEQFF
TRBJ1-2 | - | TRBD1 | TRBV27 | TGTGCCAGCAGCATAACCACCCCGGGACAGGGGAGCTATGGCTACACCTTC | CASSITTPGQGSYGYTF
TRBJ2-2 | few | - | TRBV9 | TGTGCCAGCAGCCCCCAAGACGCCGGGGAGCTGTTTTTT | CASSPQDAGELFF
TRBJ2-3 | - | TRBD2 | TRBV6-4 | TGTGCCAGCAGTGACGGGGCGGGAGGCACAGATACGCAGTATTTT | CASSDGAGGTDTQYF
TRBJ2-7 | - | - | TRBV29-1 | TGCAGCGTTGAAGGTCGGCAGGGCGGCCAACTCTACGAGCAGTACTTC | CSVEGRQGGQLYEQYF
TRBJ2-7 | - | TRBD2 | TRBV4-1 | TGCGCCAGCAGCCAAGTGGGGCTAGCGGGAACCTACGAGCAGTACTTC | CASSQVGLAGTYEQYF
TRBJ1-2 | - | TRBD1 | TRBV28 | TGTGCCAGCAGTTCCTGGGACAGGGGGAGATTTAACTATGGCTACACCTTC | CASSSWDRGRFNYGYTF
TRBJ2-7 | - | TRBD1 | TRBV27 | TGTGCCAGCAGTTTTCAGGGGGAAGGCTACGAGCAGTACTTC | CASSFQGEGYEQYF
TRBJ1-5 | - | - | TRBV4-1 | TGCGCCAGCAGCCAAGGAGCTAGTTCGGGCAATCAGCCCCAGCATTTT | CASSQGASSGNQPQHF
TRBJ2-7 | - | - | TRBV5-6 | TGTGCCAGCAGCTTGGTTTCAGGGCCTTTGGGACAGTACTTC | CASSLVSGPLGQYF
TRBJ1-5 | - | TRBD1 | TRBV6-5 | TGTGCCAGCAGATGGACAGGGGATCAGCCCCAGCATTTT | CASRWTGDQPQHF
TRBJ2-5 | - | TRBD1 | TRBV7-9 | TGTGCCAGCAGCTCGGGACAGGGGGAGGCAGAGACCCAGTACTTC | CASSSGQGEAETQYF
TRBJ2-5 | - | - | TRBV30 | TGTGCCTGGAGTGGGGGGGACGGCATCCAAGAGACCCAGTACTTC | CAWSGGDGIQETQYF
TRBJ1-1 | - | - | TRBV27 | TGTGCCAGCAGAAGCGGGAGAAAAGCTTTCTTT | CASRSGRKAFF
TRBJ1-1 | - | - | TRBV2 | TGTGCCAGCAGTGATCCGACAGCCGGTTCGGCTTTCTTT | CASSDPTAGSAFF
TRBJ2-7 | - | - | TRBV5-1 | TGCGCCAGCAGCTTGGAAAGGGGTTACGAGCAGTACTTC | CASSLERGYEQYF
TRBJ2-7 | - | - | TRBV13 | TGTGCCAGCAGCCCTGGGTCCTTTTTGGAGCAGTACTTC | CASSPGSFLEQYF